This entry lists 11 T cell receptor beta chains sequenced from one sample in a study of T cells after yellow fever vaccination. TCRdb re-called the 5' RACE reads with MiXCR, one entry per CDR3 protein. The sample consists of some 220,000 distinct CDR3 sequences, 3.2% of them appearing once. Source: CD4+ T cells sorted from PBMCs, taken 10 days after the yellow fever booster vaccination. These receptors were collected from a man aged 18 to 30 who received the YFV17D yellow fever vaccine.

Ten or more counts support this clonotype. This chain links TRBV5-1 with TRBJ2-3; no clear D gene. Between the trimmed V and J ends, which lost 0 bases and 3 bases, there was a span of 11 bases. This CDR3 is built from 15 residues. Germline CDR1 SGHRS, CDR2 YFSETQ. The CDR3, as DNA: TGCGCCAGCAGCTTGGCTGTCGTTGGGACAGATACGCAGTATTTT. Amino acids: CASSLAVVGTDTQYF. Looking up the rest from reference TRBV5-1 and TRBJ2-3 gives the full variable domain: KAGVTQTPRYLIKTRGQQVTLSCSPISGHRSVSWYQQTPGQGLQFLFEYFSETQRNKGNFPGRFSGRQFSNSRSEMNVSTLELGDSALYLCASSLAVVGTDTQYFGPGTRLTVL.

A few counts support this clonotype. V gene TRBV7-2 combines with J gene TRBJ2-5; 14 bases are a match to TRBD2. This CDR3 region has 16 residues. Germline-derived CDR1 and CDR2 are SGHTA and FQGNSA. Trimming cost V 7 bases and J 2 bases; bases outside gene matches: 6. The CDR3 region is CASTGTSGGQQETQYF. For the CDR3, the DNA is TGTGCCAGCACAGGGACTAGCGGGGGCCAACAAGAGACCCAGTACTTC.

The V and J genes are TRBV20-1 and TRBJ1-5, with 8 bases aligning to TRBD1. CDR3 length equals 17 residues. Germline V gene lookup returns CDR1 DFQATT and CDR2 SNEGSKA (reference sequence). Germline trimming cut 2 bases from V and 1 base from J; bases unmatched to any gene: 10. The CDR3 DNA sequence: TGCAGTGCTAGATACCAGGGGGCCCGGTTGAGCAATCAGCCCCAGCATTTT. The encoded protein is CSARYQGARLSNQPQHF.

This clonotype was counted many times. The rearrangement joins TRBV7-2 to TRBJ1-2; D is uncertain. In germline, CDR1 is SGHTA, CDR2 FQGNSA. The CDR3 extends over 14 amino acids. V was trimmed by 3 bases and J by 2 bases, leaving 10 bases between them. Here the CDR3 reads CASSFRRDNYGYTF. The CDR3 DNA reads as TGTGCCAGCAGCTTCAGGCGAGACAACTATGGCTACACCTTC.

This clonotype was seen at least ten times. The rearrangement uses TRBV18 and TRBJ1-2, with 7 bases matching TRBD1. V was clipped by 3 bases and J by 8 bases; unmatched bases: 6. CDR1 is KGHSH, CDR2 LQKENI, per germline. This CDR3 is built from 13 residues. The CDR3 DNA is TGTGCCAGCTCACCTCCGACAGGGAACGGCTACACCTTC. Protein sequence: CASSPPTGNGYTF. Variable domain in full (rest from reference TRBV18 and TRBJ1-2): NAGVMQNPRHLVRRRGQEARLRCSPMKGHSHVYWYRQLPEEGLKFMVYLQKENIIDESGMPKERFSAEFPKEGPSILRIQQVVRGDSAAYFCASSPPTGNGYTFGSGTRLTVV.

This clonotype was counted between two and nine times. V gene TRBV18 combines with J gene TRBJ2-3, with TRBD1 identical over 10 bases. Germline V lookup: CDR1 KGHSH, CDR2 LQKENI. CDR3 size: 15 residues. The V segment lost 0 bases and the J segment 6 bases; nucleotides outside the gene matches: 3. The CDR3 reads CASSPPGQGMDTQYF. The DNA for the CDR3 is TGTGCCAGCTCACCACCGGGACAGGGGATGGATACGCAGTATTTT.

V usage is TRBV28 and J usage is TRBJ1-4; D unclear. Germline V gene data show CDR1 as MDHEN and CDR2 as SYDVKM. The CDR3 extends over 11 amino acids. V lost 1 base and J 6 bases, leaving 0 bases between the germline ends. The DNA of the CDR3 is TGTGCCAGCAGTTTATATGAAAAACTGTTTTTT. Translated: CASSLYEKLFF.

This clonotype was detected only a few times. The rearrangement uses TRBV4-3 and TRBJ1-3; D ambiguous. Germline CDR1 LGHNA, CDR2 YSLEER. This CDR3 has 14 amino acids. V dropped 1 base and J dropped 0 bases, with 4 bases sitting between them. The CDR3, as DNA: TGCGCCAGCAGCCAAGGGGTCTCTGGAAACACCATATATTTT. Its translation is CASSQGVSGNTIYF.

There are a few counts of this clonotype. The chain links TRBV12-3 or TRBV12-4 to TRBJ1-1; D not resolved. CDR3 length equals 14 residues. Trimming removed 2 bases from V and 0 bases from J, with 7 bases in between. The CDR3 reads CASSLSQLNTEAFF. CDR3 coding DNA: TGTGCCAGCAGTTTAAGTCAGTTGAACACTGAAGCTTTCTTT.

This clonotype showed up just a few times. The chain recombines TRBV12-3 or TRBV12-4 with TRBJ1-2; D is perhaps TRBD1 (5 bases). This CDR3 is 12 amino acids long. Trimming left V 4 bases short and J 8 bases short, with 11 bases between. CDR3 amino acids: CASSSARQGYTF. The CDR3 region has the DNA TGTGCCAGCAGTTCCGCAAGACAGGGCTACACCTTC.

This rearrangement joins TRBV20-1 to TRBJ2-5; 12 bases fit TRBD2. Germline lookup yields CDR1 DFQATT and CDR2 SNEGSKA (reference sequence). V shed 4 bases, J shed 5 bases, and the junction held 8 bases outside the gene matches. The CDR3 consists of 15 residues. CDR3 sequence reads: CSAIGLAGRLETQYF. In DNA form, the CDR3 reads TGCAGTGCTATTGGACTAGCGGGGAGGCTGGAGACCCAGTACTTC.